The 11 T cell receptor beta chains below all came from one sample that was sequenced in a study of a mutant IDH1 vaccine in newly diagnosed glioma. Which antigens these TCRs recognize remains unknown. Only in-frame clones appear in the TCRdb table, and some are missing; sequencing was by immunoSEQ multiplex PCR. The sample holds approximately 76,000 clones; roughly nine tenths are singletons and the top ten take under 0.6%. Time point defined: week 5, during vaccination. In every dose of vaccine, 300 ug of mutant IDH1 20-mer peptide was given alongside topical imiquimod. The specimen comprised PBMCs, sampled from a glioma patient whose treatment included an IDH1 peptide vaccine. All receptors derive from a woman aged 45-65 years with glioma.

This sequence joins TRBV2 and TRBJ1-5, with TRBD1 matching 9 bases. The CDR3 has 14 amino acids. Germline-derived CDR1 and CDR2 are SNHLY and FYNNEI. J was trimmed by 4 bases and V by 6 bases; bases with no gene match: 4. CDR3 protein: CASRAGQGNQPQHF. In DNA form, the CDR3 reads TGTGCCAGCAGGGCGGGACAGGGTAATCAGCCCCAGCATTTT.

The genes are TRBV11-3 and TRBJ2-1, with 7 bases that match TRBD2. V lost 0 bases, J lost 8 bases, and 10 bases stayed unmatched. The CDR3 extends over 16 amino acids. Germline CDR1 SGHNT, CDR2 YENEEA. CDR3 coding DNA: TGTGCCAGCAGCTTAGATGGGAGGGAGGGCCGCGATGAGCAGTTCTTC. The encoded protein is CASSLDGREGRDEQFF. Filled out from reference TRBV11-3 and TRBJ2-1, the complete variable domain reads EAGVVQSPRYKIIEKKQPVAFWCNPISGHNTLYWYLQNLGQGPELLIRYENEEAVDDSQLPKDRFSAERLKGVDSTLKIQPAELGDSAVYLCASSLDGREGRDEQFFGPGTRLTVL.

This clone was counted a few times. The chain combines TRBV11-2 with TRBJ1-1; 7 nucleotides align to TRBD1. CDR1 and CDR2 from the germline V gene are SGHAT and FQNNGV. The V gene end was trimmed by 5 bases and the J gene end by 8 bases; junction bases not matched to a gene: 11. The CDR3 is 14 amino acids. Written as DNA, the CDR3 is TGTGCCAGCAGCCAACAGACAGGGTTAACCGAAGCTTTCTTT. Amino acid sequence: CASSQQTGLTEAFF.

The rearrangement joins TRBV6-6 to TRBJ2-7, with TRBD1 identical over 10 bases. This CDR3 has 14 residues. After removal of 6 bases from V and 1 base from J, the junction contained 3 bases not matched to a gene. CDR1 and CDR2 (germline): MNHNY, SVGAGI (reference sequence). As DNA, the CDR3 is TGTGCCAGCAGAGGGACAGGGGTTTCCTACGAGCAGTACTTC. As protein: CASRGTGVSYEQYF.

V gene TRBV28 combines with J gene TRBJ2-1; D is unresolved. CDR1 and CDR2 (germline): MDHEN, SYDVKM. The germline V and J ends were trimmed by 6 bases and 2 bases, with 5 bases remaining between them. CDR3 length: 12 amino acids. Written as DNA, the CDR3 is TGTGCCAGCAGGCCAGCCTACAATGAGCAGTTCTTC. It yields the protein CASRPAYNEQFF.

The CDR3 is CASSAGQGMNTEAFF. The CDR3, as DNA: TGTGCCAGCAGTGCCGGACAGGGAATGAACACTGAAGCTTTCTTT. The gene calls are TRBV6-4 and TRBJ1-1; the match to TRBD1 covers 8 bases. Germline V gene sequence: CDR1 MRHNA, CDR2 SNTAGT. With 4 bases clipped from V and 0 bases from J, the junction kept 4 bases outside the gene matches. This CDR3 has 15 residues.

The V and J genes are TRBV10-3 and TRBJ2-7, with D possibly called TRBD1 or TRBD2 (5 bases each). Germline assignment: CDR1 ENHRY and CDR2 SYGVKD. The CDR3 length is 15 residues. Trimming cost V 6 bases and J 2 bases, with 17 bases left between them. CDR3: CAISPRGTVTYEQYF. The CDR3, as DNA: TGTGCCATCAGCCCCAGAGGGACGGTGACCTACGAGCAGTACTTC.

The chain recombines TRBV6-5 with TRBJ2-7, with 9 bases lining up with TRBD1. There are 13 residues in the CDR3. Germline CDR1 is MNHEY and CDR2 is SVGAGI. Unmatched junction bases numbered 1, after V lost 6 bases and J lost 1 base. The CDR3 sequence: CASRGQGSYEQYF. The DNA of the CDR3 is TGTGCCAGCAGGGGACAGGGTTCCTACGAGCAGTACTTC.

The rearrangement joins TRBV9 to TRBJ2-2; D unclear. Germline CDR1 and CDR2: SGDLS and YYNGEE. The ends were cut back, 0 bases at V and 8 bases at J, with 14 bases in the middle. The CDR3 consists of 15 residues. The CDR3 reads CASSVGQSTRGELFF. CDR3 coding DNA: TGTGCCAGCAGCGTAGGGCAGAGTACCCGGGGGGAGCTGTTTTTT.

The gene calls are TRBV2 and TRBJ2-4; unclear D gene. In germline, CDR1 is SNHLY, CDR2 FYNNEI. The V and J ends lost 4 bases and 1 base respectively, with 14 bases between them. The CDR3 length is 16 residues. In nucleotides, the CDR3 is TGTGCCAGCAGTGTGTCGTGGGATTTCGCCAAAAACATTCAGTACTTC. Translation: CASSVSWDFAKNIQYF.

The chain links TRBV5-6 to TRBJ2-1; no reliable D call. CDR1 and CDR2 from the germline V gene are SGHDT and YYEEEE. The CDR3 length is 16 residues. Deletions cut 6 bases from V and 2 bases from J, with 18 bases between. DNA for the CDR3: TGTGCCAGCACCCCTGCCCCCCAGGCCCCCTACAATGAGCAGTTCTTC. This codes for CASTPAPQAPYNEQFF.